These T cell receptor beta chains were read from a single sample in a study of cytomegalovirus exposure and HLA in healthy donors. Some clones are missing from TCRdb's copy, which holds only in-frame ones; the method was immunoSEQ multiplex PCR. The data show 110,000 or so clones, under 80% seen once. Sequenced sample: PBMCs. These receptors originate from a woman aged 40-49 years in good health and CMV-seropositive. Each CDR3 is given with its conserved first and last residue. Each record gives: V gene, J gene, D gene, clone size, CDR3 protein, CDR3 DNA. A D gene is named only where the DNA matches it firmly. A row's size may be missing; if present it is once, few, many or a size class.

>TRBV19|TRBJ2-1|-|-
CASSIGLAVDEQFF
TGTGCCAGTAGTATCGGGCTAGCTGTGGATGAGCAGTTCTTC
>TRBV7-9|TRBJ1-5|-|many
CASSLALSGADQPQHF
TGTGCCAGCAGCTTAGCGCTGTCAGGGGCCGATCAGCCCCAGCATTTT
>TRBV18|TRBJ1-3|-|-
CASSPQSKGNSGNTIYF
TGTGCCAGCTCACCACAATCTAAGGGGAACTCTGGAAACACCATATATTTT
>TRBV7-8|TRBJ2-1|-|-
CASSLAWLTTEQFF
TGTGCCAGCAGCTTAGCGTGGCTTACCACGGAGCAGTTCTTC
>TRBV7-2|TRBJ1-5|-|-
CASSYRGNQPQHF
TGTGCCAGCAGTTACAGAGGCAATCAGCCCCAGCATTTT
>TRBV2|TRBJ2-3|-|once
CASSETVDTQYF
TGTGCCAGCAGTGAAACGGTAGATACGCAGTATTTT
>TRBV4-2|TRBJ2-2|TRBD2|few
CASSLTSGEDTGELFF
TGTGCCAGCAGCCTCACTAGCGGGGAGGACACCGGGGAGCTGTTTTTT
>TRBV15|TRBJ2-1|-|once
CATSRKRSVDSSYNEQFF
TGTGCCACCAGCAGAAAGAGGTCAGTCGATAGCTCCTACAATGAGCAGTTCTTC
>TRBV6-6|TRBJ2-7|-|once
CASSLQEGRTPYEQYF
TGTGCCAGCAGCCTACAGGAGGGACGGACCCCTTACGAGCAGTACTTC
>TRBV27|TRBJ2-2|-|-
CASTYSQNTGELFF
TGTGCCAGCACGTACAGTCAGAACACCGGGGAGCTGTTTTTT
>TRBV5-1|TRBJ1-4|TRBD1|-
CASSFETGGREKLFF
TGCGCCAGCAGCTTTGAGACAGGGGGTCGTGAAAAACTGTTTTTT
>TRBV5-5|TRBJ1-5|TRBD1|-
CASSRGTGQSNQPQHF
TGTGCCAGCAGCCGTGGGACAGGTCAAAGCAATCAGCCCCAGCATTTT
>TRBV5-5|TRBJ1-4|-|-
CASSPITANEKLFF
TGTGCCAGCAGTCCTATTACGGCTAATGAAAAACTGTTTTTT
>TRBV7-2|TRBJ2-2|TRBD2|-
CASRPGLSNTGELFF
TGTGCCAGCAGGCCGGGACTAAGTAACACCGGGGAGCTGTTTTTT
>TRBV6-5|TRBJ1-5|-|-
CASRGFGNQPQHF
TGTGCCAGCCGAGGGTTTGGCAATCAGCCCCAGCATTTT
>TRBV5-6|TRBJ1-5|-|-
CASSLGRANQPQHF
TGTGCCAGCAGCTTGGGCAGGGCAAATCAGCCCCAGCATTTT
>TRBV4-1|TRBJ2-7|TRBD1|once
CASSQNRGYEQYF
TGCGCCAGCAGCCAAAACAGGGGCTACGAGCAGTACTTC
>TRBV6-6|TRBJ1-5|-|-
CASSYDGGQPQHF
TGTGCCAGCAGTTATGATGGAGGGCAGCCCCAGCATTTT
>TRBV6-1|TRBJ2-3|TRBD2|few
CASSALASGGSTDTQYF
TGTGCCAGCAGTGCTTTAGCTAGCGGGGGTAGCACAGATACGCAGTATTTT
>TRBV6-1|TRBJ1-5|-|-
CASTLTGRQPQHF
TGTGCCAGCACCCTAACAGGACGTCAGCCCCAGCATTTT
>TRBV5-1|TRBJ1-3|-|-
CASSPGGASSGNTIYF
TGCGCCAGCAGCCCCGGAGGGGCGAGCTCTGGAAACACCATATATTTT
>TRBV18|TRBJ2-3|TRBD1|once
CASSPLGTGNTDTQYF
TGTGCCAGCTCACCCTTGGGGACAGGGAACACAGATACGCAGTATTTT
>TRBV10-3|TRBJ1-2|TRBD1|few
CAISDGQGSGYTF
TGTGCCATCAGTGATGGACAGGGGAGCGGCTACACCTTC
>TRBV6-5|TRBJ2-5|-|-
CASSYPGAQETQYF
TGTGCCAGCAGTTACCCAGGGGCCCAAGAGACCCAGTACTTC
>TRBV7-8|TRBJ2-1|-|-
CASSLGGRSPFF
TGTGCCAGCAGCTTAGGTGGGAGAAGTCCGTTCTTC
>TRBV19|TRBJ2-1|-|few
CASSPQLNEQFF
TGTGCCAGTAGCCCCCAATTGAATGAGCAGTTCTTC
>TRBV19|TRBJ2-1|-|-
CASSIEFVRDEQFF
TGTGCCAGTAGTATAGAATTTGTGAGGGATGAGCAGTTCTTC
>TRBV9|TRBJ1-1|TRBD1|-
CASTPGEGQGAVDTEAFF
TGTGCCAGCACCCCGGGGGAAGGGCAGGGGGCGGTTGACACTGAAGCTTTCTTT